This T cell receptor beta chain was identified during a study of T cells after yellow fever vaccination. Study conclusions and caveats: Researchers cautioned that FACS-sorted repertoires could harbor abundant clonotypes contaminating from the bulk population. Post-booster repertoires again held most primary-vaccination clones (about 95% CD4, over 80% CD8). Compared with primary, the secondary response was weaker and peaked at day 5, not 15.

Generation of TCR cDNA used 5'RACE template switching (which added a universal primer site and UMIs). Each CDR3 protein gets one entry after TCRdb re-called the 5' RACE reads with MiXCR. Of a few hundred thousand distinct CDR3 sequences listed, 8% to 9.5% are singletons. Looked up from germline, CDR1 is SGHAT and CDR2 is FQNNGV. The CDR3 has 16 amino acids. V shed 5 bases and J 5 bases; nucleotides not matched to a gene: 12. In regard to this clonotype: Its antigen remains unknown.

The chain combines TRBV11-2 with TRBJ2-7; 10 bases fit TRBD1. The sequence derives from a young man who received the YFV17D yellow fever vaccine. Sequenced material: PBMCs, taken 45 days after the first yellow fever vaccination. DNA for the CDR3: TGTGCCAGCAGCCACGCTACACCCGGGACAGGGGACGAGCAGTACTTC. This sequence encodes CASSHATPGTGDEQYF. Complete variable domain (other parts from reference TRBV11-2 and TRBJ2-7): EAGVAQSPRYKIIEKRQSVAFWCNPISGHATLYWYQQILGQGPKLLIQFQNNGVVDDSQLPKDRFSAERLKGVDSTLKIQPAKLEDSAVYLCASSHATPGTGDEQYFGPGTRLTVT.